Listed here are 7 T cell receptor beta chains from one sample, sequenced in a study of T cells in narcolepsy. The method was immunoSEQ multiplex PCR; TCRdb's version includes in-frame clones alone and lacks a portion of them. Of under 35,000 clones in the sample, 80% to 85% are singletons; the top ten hold around 2.6%. Sequenced: CD45RA- memory CD4+ T cells from PBMCs. The receptors originated from a human donor with narcolepsy.

The chain has TRBV4-1 and TRBJ1-2, with a weak D call TRBD1 (5 bases). Trimming cost V 0 bases and J 3 bases, with 5 bases left between them. The germline V gene encodes CDR1 MGHRA and CDR2 YSYEKL. There are 13 residues in the CDR3. CDR3 in amino acids: CASSQDRDYGYTF. The CDR3 coding sequence is TGCGCCAGCAGCCAAGACAGGGACTATGGCTACACCTTC.

V is TRBV19 and J is TRBJ2-7; 7 bases fit TRBD1. CDR1 is LNHDA and CDR2 is SQIVND in the germline V gene (reference sequence). V shed 5 bases and J 3 bases; nucleotides not matched to a gene: 10. The CDR3 is 15 residues long. The CDR3 nucleotides read TGTGCCAGTAGTCCCTACGGACAGGAAAGCTACGAGCAGTACTTC. This gives the protein CASSPYGQESYEQYF.

The J gene is TRBJ2-7, the V gene TRBV5-8; D might be TRBD1 or TRBD2, each matching 5 bases. The germline gives CDR1 SGHTS, CDR2 YDEGEE. CDR3 length: 13 residues. Trimming took off 5 bases at V and 0 bases at J, with 9 bases between the two ends. CDR3 nucleotide sequence: TGTGCCAGCAGTCGGGGCAGCTCCTACGAGCAGTACTTC. This translates into CASSRGSSYEQYF. Full variable domain (missing parts from reference TRBV5-8 and TRBJ2-7): EAGVTQSPTHLIKTRGQQATLRCSPISGHTSVYWYQQALGLGLQFLLWYDEGEERNRGNFPPRFSGRQFPNYSSELNVNALELEDSALYLCASSRGSSYEQYFGPGTRLTVT.

The J gene is TRBJ1-1, the V gene TRBV18, with D perhaps TRBD1 (6 bases). The V and J ends lost 6 bases and 3 bases respectively, with 14 bases between them. Germline-derived CDR1 and CDR2 are KGHSH and LQKENI. The CDR3 runs 14 residues. CDR3 in amino acids: CASSPLAGDTEAFF. The CDR3 DNA reads as TGTGCCAGCTCGCCCCTTGCAGGGGACACTGAAGCTTTCTTT.

J is TRBJ1-1 and V is TRBV10-3; 10 bases agree with TRBD1. The CDR3 spans 15 residues. V lost 6 bases, J lost 5 bases, and 9 bases stayed unmatched. Germline values: CDR1 ENHRY, CDR2 SYGVKD. The CDR3 loop is CAISASGTGETEAFF. The CDR3 nucleotides read TGTGCCATCAGCGCTTCCGGGACAGGGGAAACTGAAGCTTTCTTT.

V gene TRBV14 combines with J gene TRBJ2-2; D perhaps matches TRBD2 (6 bases). V gave up 1 base and J gave up 6 bases, with 18 bases separating them. The CDR3 totals 17 residues. Germline CDR1 SGHDN, CDR2 FVKESK. CDR3 sequence: CASSQGTGLREAGELFF. The CDR3, as DNA: TGTGCCAGCAGCCAAGGAACGGGGCTGCGGGAAGCCGGGGAGCTGTTTTTT. Looking up the rest from reference TRBV14 and TRBJ2-2 gives the full variable domain: EAGVTQFPSHSVIEKGQTVTLRCDPISGHDNLYWYRRVMGKEIKFLLHFVKESKQDESGMPNNRFLAERTGGTYSTLKVQPAELEDSGVYFCASSQGTGLREAGELFFGEGSRLTVL.

This clone was picked up one time. V usage is TRBV28 and J usage is TRBJ1-5; a weak D match, TRBD1 (6 bases). V lost 8 bases and J 0 bases, leaving 11 bases between the germline ends. The CDR3 consists of 14 residues. The germline CDR1 and CDR2 sequences are MDHEN and SYDVKM. The CDR3 reads CASRQGYSNQPQHF. DNA for the CDR3: TGTGCCAGCCGTCAGGGGTATAGCAATCAGCCCCAGCATTTT. The whole variable domain, remainder taken from reference TRBV28 and TRBJ1-5, is DVKVTQSSRYLVKRTGEKVFLECVQDMDHENMFWYRQDPGLGLRLIYFSYDVKMKEKGDIPEGYSVSREKKERFSLILESASTNQTSMYLCASRQGYSNQPQHFGDGTRLSIL.